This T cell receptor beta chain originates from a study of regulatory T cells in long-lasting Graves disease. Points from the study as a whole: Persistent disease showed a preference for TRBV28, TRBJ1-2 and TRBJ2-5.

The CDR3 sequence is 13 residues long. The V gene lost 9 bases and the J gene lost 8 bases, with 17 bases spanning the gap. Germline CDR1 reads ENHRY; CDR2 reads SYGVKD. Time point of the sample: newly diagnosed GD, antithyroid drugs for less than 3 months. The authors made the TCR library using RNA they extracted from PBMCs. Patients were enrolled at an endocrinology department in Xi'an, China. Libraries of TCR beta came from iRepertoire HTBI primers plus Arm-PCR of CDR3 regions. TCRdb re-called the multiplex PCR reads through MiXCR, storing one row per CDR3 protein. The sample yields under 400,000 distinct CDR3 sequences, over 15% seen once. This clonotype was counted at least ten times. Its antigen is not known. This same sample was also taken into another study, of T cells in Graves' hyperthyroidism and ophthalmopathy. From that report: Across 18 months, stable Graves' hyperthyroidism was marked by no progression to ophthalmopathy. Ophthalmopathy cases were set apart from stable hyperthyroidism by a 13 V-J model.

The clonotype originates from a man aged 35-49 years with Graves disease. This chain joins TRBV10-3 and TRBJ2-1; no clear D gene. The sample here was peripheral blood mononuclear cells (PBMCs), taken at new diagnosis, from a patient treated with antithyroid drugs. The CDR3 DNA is TGTGCCATAGAGGAAGGGTCAAGGGATGAGCAGTTCTTC. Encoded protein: CAIEEGSRDEQFF.